The 22 T cell receptor beta chains reported below all come from one sample, sequenced in a study of regulatory T cells in long-lasting Graves disease. This sample's time point: persistent/refractory GD, antithyroid drugs over 5 years with positive TRAb. From PBMCs, RNA was extracted and then used to make the TCR library. CDR3-region Arm-PCR and iRepertoire HTBI primers produced the TCR beta libraries. TCRdb called the multiplex PCR reads again in MiXCR, with one record for every CDR3 protein. The sample lists roughly 400,000 distinct CDR3 sequences; 21% were seen once. The sample consisted of peripheral blood mononuclear cells (PBMCs), taken when the disease was refractory, from a patient treated with antithyroid drugs. These TCRs come from a female donor with Graves disease.

The rearrangement links TRBV20-1 to TRBJ2-5; 7 bases map to TRBD2. Unmatched junction bases numbered 21, after V lost 6 bases and J lost 5 bases. The CDR3 contains 17 residues. Germline V lookup: CDR1 DFQATT, CDR2 SNEGSKA (reference sequence). The DNA for the CDR3 is TGCAGTGCCAATAAGGCTAGCGGACTTCTCCGGGGTGAGACCCAGTACTTC. As protein: CSANKASGLLRGETQYF.

This clonotype was seen ten or more times. This rearrangement joins TRBV7-9 to TRBJ2-2; weak D call: TRBD1 (6 bases). Germline CDR1 reads SEHNR; CDR2 reads FQNEAQ (reference sequence). The ends were cut back, 6 bases at V and 1 base at J, with 9 bases in the middle. The CDR3 covers 14 residues. The CDR3 nucleotides read TGTGCCAGCAGGGAACAGGGGAACACCGGGGAGCTGTTTTTT. Translated, it gives CASREQGNTGELFF.

The V and J genes are TRBV24-1 and TRBJ1-2; 7 bases fit TRBD1. This CDR3 is 12 amino acids long. Unmatched junction bases numbered 2, after V lost 4 bases and J lost 7 bases. Germline V gives CDR1 KGHDR, CDR2 SFDVKD. CDR3: CATSEQGFGYTF. CDR3 sequence (DNA): TGTGCCACCAGTGAACAGGGGTTTGGCTACACCTTC.

At least ten counts were recorded for this clonotype. The V call is TRBV28, the J call TRBJ1-4; 7 nucleotides align to TRBD1. The V and J ends lost 6 bases and 7 bases, in that order; junction bases with no gene match: 8. The CDR3 is 14 amino acids. Germline values: CDR1 MDHEN, CDR2 SYDVKM. The chain's CDR3 is CASRDRQGGEKLFF. The CDR3 DNA follows: TGTGCCAGCAGAGACCGGCAGGGGGGTGAAAAACTGTTTTTT.

This sequence joins TRBV20-1 and TRBJ2-1; 9 nucleotides line up with TRBD2. The CDR3 consists of 16 residues. Germline-derived CDR1 and CDR2 are DFQATT and SNEGSKA (reference sequence). V gave up 3 bases and J gave up 7 bases; unmatched junction bases: 13. The CDR3, as DNA: TGCAGTGCTAGCAGGGCGGGAGGGGGGATATCAAATGAGCAGTTCTTC. Translated, it gives CSASRAGGGISNEQFF.

This clonotype was seen ten or more times. An end of the junction differs from the germline gene, which may be a read error. V and J are TRBV2 and TRBJ1-5, with D perhaps TRBD1 (5 bases). Germline V gene data show CDR1 as SNHLY and CDR2 as FYNNEI. The CDR3 totals 11 residues. DNA for the CDR3: TGTGCCAGCGGGACTAATCGGCCCCAGCATTTT. Protein sequence: CASGTNRPQHF.

This clonotype was found many times. The chain uses TRBV7-3 and TRBJ2-2; possible D gene TRBD2, 6 bases. The germline V and J ends were trimmed by 8 bases and 2 bases, with 9 bases remaining between them. This CDR3 has 13 amino acids. From germline, CDR1 is SGHTA and CDR2 FQGTGA. The CDR3 region is CASGTPNTGELFF. The CDR3 DNA sequence: TGTGCCAGCGGGACTCCCAACACCGGGGAGCTGTTTTTT. Full variable domain (remainder filled in from reference TRBV7-3 and TRBJ2-2): GAGVSQTPSNKVTEKGKYVELRCDPISGHTALYWYRQSLGQGPEFLIYFQGTGAADDSGLPNDRFFAVRPEGSVSTLKIQRTERGDSAVYLCASGTPNTGELFFGEGSRLTVL.

This chain uses TRBV27 with TRBJ2-7; no clear D. Per germline, CDR1 MNHEY and CDR2 SMNVEV (reference sequence). Trimming left V 8 bases short and J 1 base short, with 15 bases between. This CDR3 is 14 amino acids long. The DNA of the CDR3 is TGTGCCAGCGGCATCACACAACGATCCTACGAGCAGTACTTC. Translated: CASGITQRSYEQYF.

J is TRBJ1-5 and V is TRBV3-1; the D is unclear. Germline lookup yields CDR1 LGHDT and CDR2 YNNKEL (reference sequence). Trimming removed 0 bases from V and 5 bases from J, with 8 bases in between. This CDR3 has 14 amino acids. The CDR3 DNA is TGTGCCAGCAGCCAAGATGGGCGGGATCAGCCCCAGCATTTT. Translated: CASSQDGRDQPQHF.

This clonotype was seen a handful of times. The rearrangement links TRBV27 to TRBJ1-5; D is undetermined. The CDR3 covers 14 residues. CDR1 MNHEY and CDR2 SMNVEV come from the germline V gene (reference sequence). Trimming removed 3 bases at V and 3 bases at J, with 9 bases between. This chain's CDR3 is CASSFFGNNQPQHF. The CDR3, as DNA: TGTGCCAGCAGTTTTTTCGGGAACAATCAGCCCCAGCATTTT.

The chain has TRBV27 and TRBJ2-1; D gene uncertain. The CDR3 runs 15 residues. Germline CDR1 is MNHEY and CDR2 is SMNVEV (reference sequence). V lost 5 bases, J lost 6 bases, and 17 bases lay in between. CDR3 residues: CASSLTVVGRNEQFF. The CDR3 DNA reads as TGTGCCAGCAGTCTAACGGTGGTCGGGCGCAATGAGCAGTTCTTC.

This clonotype was seen many times. The chain employs TRBV2 and TRBJ2-2; D gene uncertain. There are 14 residues in the CDR3. Deletions cut 8 bases from V and 1 base from J, with 11 bases between. The germline gives CDR1 SNHLY, CDR2 FYNNEI. CDR3 sequence: CASSPARNTGELFF. The CDR3 DNA is TGTGCCAGCTCCCCCGCTCGGAACACCGGGGAGCTGTTTTTT.

The chain links TRBV30 to TRBJ2-1; tentatively, D is TRBD2 (5 bases). Germline CDR1 GTSNPN, CDR2 SVGIG (reference sequence). Trimming removed 2 bases at V and 3 bases at J, with 14 bases between. The CDR3 has 15 residues. CDR3 loop: CAWSQGLPSYNEQFF. As DNA, the CDR3 is TGTGCCTGGAGTCAAGGACTGCCCAGCTACAATGAGCAGTTCTTC.

This clonotype showed up just a few times. CDR3 DNA: TGTGCCTGGAGTCCTGATCAGGGCTATGGCTACACCTTC. This gives the protein CAWSPDQGYGYTF. This rearrangement joins TRBV30 to TRBJ1-2, with a tentative D call TRBD1 (5 bases). Trimming removed 2 bases from V and 4 bases from J, with 11 bases in between. The CDR3 loop spans 13 amino acids. Germline V gene data show CDR1 as GTSNPN and CDR2 as SVGIG (reference sequence).

This sequence joins TRBV7-9 and TRBJ1-1; tentative D call: TRBD1 (6 bases). The CDR3 extends over 16 amino acids. V lost 4 bases and J lost 1, with 16 bases in between. Germline V gene lookup returns CDR1 SEHNR and CDR2 FQNEAQ (reference sequence). The CDR3 nucleotides are TGTGCCAGCAGCTCGCCCTGGGGGCGCCCGAACACTGAAGCTTTCTTT. As protein: CASSSPWGRPNTEAFF.

The chain carries TRBV10-3 and TRBJ2-7; 12 bases line up with TRBD2. The germline CDR1 and CDR2 sequences are ENHRY and SYGVKD. This CDR3 comprises 15 residues. V dropped 4 bases and J dropped 2; count of bases not matched to a gene: 3. The CDR3 coding sequence is TGTGCCATCAGTGGACGACTAGCGGGAGCCTACGAGCAGTACTTC. It translates to CAISGRLAGAYEQYF.

Comments on this clonotype: It may be a read error: a sequence one base away is much more abundant. The V call is TRBV24-1, the J call TRBJ2-5; the match to TRBD2 covers 11 bases. Germline CDR1 and CDR2: KGHDR and SFDVKD. The CDR3 sequence is 16 residues long. The J segment lost 6 bases and the V segment lost 4 bases, leaving 9 bases of the junction unmatched. The DNA for the CDR3 is TGTGCCACCAGTGAGGGGACTAGCGGAGGATGGAAGACCCAGTACTTC. Its translation: CATSEGTSGGWKTQYF.

This chain links TRBV29-1 with TRBJ1-2, with D perhaps matching TRBD1 (5 bases). There are 13 residues in the CDR3. Trimming cost V 0 bases and J 3 bases, with 8 bases left between them. Germline assignment: CDR1 SQVTM and CDR2 ANQGSEA. CDR3 region: CSVEEGQDYGYTF. CDR3 DNA: TGCAGCGTTGAAGAAGGACAAGACTATGGCTACACCTTC.

This clonotype was counted at least ten times. This sequence joins TRBV12-3 or TRBV12-4 and TRBJ2-7; a possible D gene is TRBD1 (5 bases). Trimming removed 1 base from V and 3 bases from J, with 10 bases in between. The CDR3 contains 14 residues. CDR3 sequence (DNA): TGTGCCAGCAGTTTAGGTCTCAGGGACTACGAGCAGTACTTC. Translated, it gives CASSLGLRDYEQYF.

V gene TRBV5-1 combines with J gene TRBJ1-1; TRBD1 aligns across 7 bases. J gave up 0 bases and V 5 bases, and 7 bases lay outside the gene matches. Germline CDR1 SGHRS, CDR2 YFSETQ. The CDR3 totals 15 residues. CDR3 region: CASRIPGQLNTEAFF. DNA of the CDR3: TGCGCCAGCAGAATTCCGGGACAGTTGAACACTGAAGCTTTCTTT.

The gene calls are TRBV7-9 and TRBJ2-2; the D call may be TRBD1 or TRBD2 (5 bases each). The CDR3 extends over 16 amino acids. V gave up 5 bases and J gave up 1 base, with 14 bases separating them. Germline V CDR1 and CDR2: SEHNR, FQNEAQ (reference sequence). CDR3 nucleotide sequence: TGTGCCAGCAGCCCGGGGCTAGACCGGAACACCGGGGAGCTGTTTTTT. Protein product: CASSPGLDRNTGELFF.

The rearrangement joins TRBV28 to TRBJ2-7; D gene uncertain. The CDR3 loop spans 13 amino acids. Trimming took 10 bases from V and 0 from J, leaving 13 bases between them. Per germline, CDR1 MDHEN and CDR2 SYDVKM. CDR3: CATPTVSSYEQYF. The CDR3 DNA sequence: TGTGCCACCCCCACGGTGTCCTCCTACGAGCAGTACTTC.